Below, one TCR beta chain is given with its context. This sample was taken from a study of blood T cell repertoires in COVID-19. Study overall: COVID-19 samples, acute and convalescent, were from the United States, Italy and Spain. T cells, B-cell-depleted T cells, or PBMCs supplied cDNA or gDNA.

Deletions cut 3 bases from V and 8 bases from J, with 4 bases between. This CDR3 is 11 amino acids long. In germline, CDR1 is MDHEN, CDR2 SYDVKM. Source study methods: Estimation of nucleated cell counts relied on the amplification of reference gene primers. The table came from immunoSEQ multiplex PCR; TCRdb's copy has only in-frame clones and leaves some out. That table supplies the V and J calls and clone size; D and trimming were determined from the DNA. The profile covers 50,000 to 55,000 clones, with approximately 82% appearing a single time and 13% to 15% taken by the ten largest. The V and J genes are TRBV28 and TRBJ1-4; D is unresolved. The TCR sequence derives from a human donor in a cohort sampled during active COVID-19. Sequencing was performed on peripheral blood. CDR3 nucleotides: TGTGCCAGCAGTTTGAGCGAAAAACTGTTTTTT. This encodes CASSLSEKLFF.